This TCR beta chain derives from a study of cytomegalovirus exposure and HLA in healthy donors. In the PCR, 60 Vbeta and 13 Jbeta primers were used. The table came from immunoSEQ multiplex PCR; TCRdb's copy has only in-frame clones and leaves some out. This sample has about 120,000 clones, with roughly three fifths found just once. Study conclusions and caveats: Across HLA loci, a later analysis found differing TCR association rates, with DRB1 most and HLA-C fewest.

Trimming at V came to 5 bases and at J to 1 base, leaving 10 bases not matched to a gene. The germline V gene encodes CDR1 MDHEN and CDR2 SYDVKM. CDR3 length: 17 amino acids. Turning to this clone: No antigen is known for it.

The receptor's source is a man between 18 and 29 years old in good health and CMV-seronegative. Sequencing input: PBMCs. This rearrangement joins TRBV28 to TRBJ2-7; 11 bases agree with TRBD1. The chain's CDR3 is CASSLIRTGGRSYEQYF. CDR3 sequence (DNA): TGTGCCAGCAGTCTAATCAGGACAGGGGGCCGTTCCTACGAGCAGTACTTC.